Each of the 20 T cell receptor beta chains below was sequenced from the same sample in a study of blood T cell repertoires in COVID-19. Using immunoSEQ multiplex PCR, the repertoire was profiled, and TCRdb retains in-frame clones only, with some absent. The table has 490,000 or so clones, about nine tenths seen once. Source material: PBMCs or T cells enriched from blood (not recorded which). The receptors shown here come from a woman aged 60 to 75 who had recovered from COVID-19.

The chain uses TRBV5-1 and TRBJ2-3; D is possibly TRBD1 (9 bases). The CDR3 has 18 amino acids. V gave up 3 bases and J gave up 4 bases, with 24 bases separating them. Germline V gives CDR1 SGHRS, CDR2 YFSETQ. CDR3 sequence (DNA): TGCGCCAGCAGCTCTGGACAGGGGACTAGGCTCACCGCAGATACGCAGTATTTT. Translating it yields CASSSGQGTRLTADTQYF.

The chain uses TRBV5-6 and TRBJ1-2, with 9 bases lining up with TRBD1. Germline trimming cut 2 bases from V and 8 bases from J; bases unmatched to any gene: 4. Germline V gene sequence: CDR1 SGHDT, CDR2 YYEEEE. This CDR3 is 13 amino acids long. The CDR3 reads CASSLGQGTGYTF. In DNA form, the CDR3 reads TGTGCCAGCAGCTTAGGACAGGGGACCGGCTACACCTTC.

The chain employs TRBV30 and TRBJ2-3; TRBD1 aligns across 8 bases. The germline gives CDR1 GTSNPN, CDR2 SVGIG (reference sequence). The CDR3 is 14 residues long. V was clipped by 3 bases and J by 4 bases; unmatched bases: 6. CDR3 loop: CAWRAGGAADTQYF. In DNA form, the CDR3 reads TGTGCCTGGAGGGCAGGGGGCGCGGCAGATACGCAGTATTTT.

This clone came up a few times. This rearrangement joins TRBV3-1 (or the pseudogene TRBV3-2) to TRBJ1-6; D may be TRBD1 (5 bases). This CDR3 has 13 amino acids. The germline V and J ends were trimmed by 6 bases and 14 bases, with 17 bases remaining between them. Germline-derived CDR1 and CDR2 are LGHDT and YNNKEL (reference sequence). The CDR3 region is CASSPGGGRALHF. The CDR3 nucleotides read TGTGCCAGCAGTCCCGGGGGGGGTCGAGCCCTCCACTTT.

The rearrangement joins TRBV11-2 to TRBJ1-2; 11 nucleotides line up with TRBD1. CDR1 SGHAT and CDR2 FQNNGV come from the germline V gene. Trimming took 5 bases from V and 1 from J; bases not matched to a gene: 15. This CDR3 is 19 amino acids long. CDR3 nucleotide sequence: TGTGCCAGCAGCCTTAATGTCCCGGGACAGGGGGACTATAACTATGGCTACACCTTC. Its protein product is CASSLNVPGQGDYNYGYTF.

The chain is built from TRBV27 and TRBJ1-5, with D possibly matching TRBD1 (5 bases). The CDR3 has 13 amino acids. Deletions cut 7 bases from V and 0 bases from J, with 7 bases between. Germline CDR1 is MNHEY and CDR2 is SMNVEV (reference sequence). CDR3 amino acids: CASMDNSNQPQHF. DNA of the CDR3: TGTGCCAGCATGGACAATAGCAATCAGCCCCAGCATTTT.

The V and J genes are TRBV11-2 and TRBJ1-3, with D possibly TRBD1 on 6 matching bases. CDR1 and CDR2 (germline): SGHAT, FQNNGV. This CDR3 region has 15 residues. V was cut by 1 base and J by 2 bases, with 9 bases left in between. The CDR3 bases are TGTGCCAGCAGCTTAGGGGGGGGCGCTGGAAACACCATATATTTT. Its translation: CASSLGGGAGNTIYF.

The chain joins TRBV19 to TRBJ1-6; D not certain. The germline V gene encodes CDR1 LNHDA and CDR2 SQIVND (reference sequence). The CDR3 contains 14 residues. Trimming took off 1 base at V and 9 bases at J, with 10 bases between the two ends. The CDR3 region has the DNA TGTGCCAGTAGTATAGTCGCAGGTAGTTCACCCCTCCACTTT. It specifies CASSIVAGSSPLHF.

The chain has TRBV2 and TRBJ1-6; no definite D call. This CDR3 has 12 amino acids. Germline V gives CDR1 SNHLY, CDR2 FYNNEI. Trimming took 8 bases from V and 6 from J, leaving 8 bases between them. CDR3 DNA sequence: TGTGCCAGCGGGAGCATTAATTCACCCCTCCACTTT. It specifies CASGSINSPLHF. The full variable domain, its missing parts supplied by reference TRBV2 and TRBJ1-6, is EPEVTQTPSHQVTQMGQEVILRCVPISNHLYFYWYRQILGQKVEFLVSFYNNEISEKSEIFDDQFSVERPDGSNFTLKIRSTKLEDSAMYFCASGSINSPLHFGNGTRLTVT.

V gene TRBV11-2 combines with J gene TRBJ1-2, with 7 bases fitting TRBD1. With V trimmed by 5 bases and J by 7 bases, 16 bases remained unmatched. Germline V gene lookup returns CDR1 SGHAT and CDR2 FQNNGV. The CDR3 covers 16 residues. CDR3 in DNA: TGTGCCAGCAGCCGAAACTTGCTTGACAGGGTTGGTGGCTACACCTTC. Translating it yields CASSRNLLDRVGGYTF.

The chain is built from TRBV9 and TRBJ2-5, with D perhaps matching TRBD2 (5 bases). V lost 0 bases and J 5 bases, leaving 14 bases between the germline ends. The CDR3 loop spans 15 amino acids. Per the germline V gene, CDR1 is SGDLS and CDR2 is YYNGEE. The CDR3: CASSVGTSGYETQYF. In DNA form, the CDR3 reads TGTGCCAGCAGCGTAGGTACTAGTGGTTACGAGACCCAGTACTTC.

In its sample, this clone was seen once. The J gene is TRBJ1-2, the V gene TRBV9; no clear D gene. The CDR3 has 17 residues. Between the trimmed V and J ends, which lost 4 bases and 1 base, there was a span of 20 bases. Germline V lookup: CDR1 SGDLS, CDR2 YYNGEE. Here the CDR3 DNA reads TGTGCCAGCAGCCGCGCCTTTCTTGGCAGCGGTAACTATGGCTACACCTTC. This sequence encodes CASSRAFLGSGNYGYTF. Filled out from reference TRBV9 and TRBJ1-2, the complete variable domain reads DSGVTQTPKHLITATGQRVTLRCSPRSGDLSVYWYQQSLDQGLQFLIQYYNGEERAKGNILERFSAQQFPDLHSELNLSSLELGDSALYFCASSRAFLGSGNYGYTFGSGTRLTVV.

This clone turned up a few times. The chain is built from TRBV4-1 and TRBJ1-3, with D hard to call. Germline V gives CDR1 MGHRA, CDR2 YSYEKL. V was shortened by 1 base and J by 0 bases, with 10 bases between the two germline ends. The CDR3 spans 16 residues. CDR3 loop: CASSQGSASSGNTIYF. CDR3 nucleotide sequence: TGCGCCAGCAGCCAAGGCTCGGCTAGCTCTGGAAACACCATATATTTT.

In regard to this clone: Other DNA sequences in this sample translate to the same CDR3. The chain combines TRBV3-1 (or the pseudogene TRBV3-2) with TRBJ2-5; perhaps TRBD2 as D (6 bases). Per the germline V gene, CDR1 is LGHDT and CDR2 is YNNKEL (reference sequence). V lost 3 bases, J lost 5 bases, and 7 bases lay in between. The CDR3 covers 12 residues. The DNA for the CDR3 is TGTGCCAGCAGCCAGGGGAGGGAGACCCAGTACTTC. This translates into CASSQGRETQYF.

The chain recombines TRBV30 with TRBJ1-1; D unclear. The CDR3 sequence is 11 residues long. Germline assignment: CDR1 GTSNPN and CDR2 SVGIG (reference sequence). V was trimmed by 1 base and J by 10 bases, leaving 10 bases between them. CDR3 region: CAWSAWEGAFF. CDR3 bases: TGTGCCTGGAGTGCTTGGGAGGGAGCTTTCTTT.

Details on this clone: A much larger clone sits a single nucleotide away, making a read error possible. J is TRBJ2-7 and V is TRBV7-2; the match to TRBD1 covers 7 bases. V lost 5 bases and J lost 3; bases outside the gene matches: 1. CDR1 is SGHTA, CDR2 FQGNSA, per germline. This CDR3 has 12 amino acids. The CDR3 reads CASSGDSYEQYF. Here the CDR3 DNA reads TGTGCCAGCAGCGGGGACAGCTACGAGCAGTACTTC.

In its sample, this clone was seen once. V gene TRBV27 combines with J gene TRBJ1-2; no firm D call. Germline values: CDR1 MNHEY, CDR2 SMNVEV (reference sequence). The CDR3 has 15 amino acids. Between the trimmed V and J ends, which lost 0 bases and 2 bases, there was a span of 10 bases. This chain's CDR3 is CASSLSLEGNYGYTF. Written as DNA, the CDR3 is TGTGCCAGCAGTTTATCCCTTGAGGGAAACTATGGCTACACCTTC.

This chain connects TRBV11-3 to TRBJ2-7, with TRBD2 matching 10 bases. CDR3 length equals 13 residues. With 1 base clipped from V and 12 bases from J, the junction kept 6 bases outside the gene matches. Germline V gene data show CDR1 as SGHNT and CDR2 as YENEEA. This CDR3 reads CASSLAPLAGLYF. CDR3 sequence (DNA): TGTGCCAGCAGCTTAGCGCCACTAGCGGGGTTGTACTTC. Full variable domain (missing parts from reference TRBV11-3 and TRBJ2-7): EAGVVQSPRYKIIEKKQPVAFWCNPISGHNTLYWYLQNLGQGPELLIRYENEEAVDDSQLPKDRFSAERLKGVDSTLKIQPAELGDSAVYLCASSLAPLAGLYFGPGTRLTVT.

The chain recombines TRBV11-2 with TRBJ2-1, with D tentatively TRBD2 (6 bases). Trimming took 1 base from V and 8 from J, leaving 15 bases between them. CDR1 is SGHAT, CDR2 FQNNGV, per germline. This CDR3 contains 15 residues. The CDR3 region is CASSLVSGRRHEQFF. The CDR3 region has the DNA TGTGCCAGCAGCTTAGTTTCAGGGAGGAGGCATGAGCAGTTCTTC.

The genes are TRBV13 and TRBJ2-5, with 9 bases that match TRBD1. The V and J ends lost 5 bases and 1 base, in that order; junction bases with no gene match: 11. Germline-derived CDR1 and CDR2 are PRHDT and FYEKMQ (reference sequence). The CDR3 totals 17 residues. CDR3 sequence: CASSTRTGVWGQETQYF. The CDR3 DNA reads as TGTGCCAGCAGCACACGGACAGGGGTGTGGGGCCAAGAGACCCAGTACTTC.